This T cell receptor (beta chain) was identified during a study of T-cell reconstitution after alpha-beta-depleted transplantation in children. The CDR3 consists of 12 residues. Germline V gene data show CDR1 as SQVTM and CDR2 as ANQGSEA. V was pared by 6 bases and J by 9 bases, with 8 bases of the junction left unmatched. This clonotype came up many times. This sample's TCRbeta library carried unique molecular identifier barcodes. In TCRdb, the PCR reads were re-called with MiXCR into one record per CDR3 protein. The table has approximately 200,000 distinct CDR3 sequences, roughly 15% seen once. The receptor's source is a human donor who donated a stem cell graft to a child with acute lymphoblastic leukemia. The sequenced sample was PBMCs from the stem cell graft donor, obtained from the stem cell graft. V usage is TRBV29-1 and J usage is TRBJ2-1, with TRBD2 identical over 7 bases. This CDR3 reads CSVPREGGEQFF. DNA of the CDR3: TGCAGCGTCCCCAGGGAGGGAGGTGAGCAGTTCTTC.